The 17 T cell receptor beta chains below all came from one sample that was sequenced in a study of blood T cell repertoires in COVID-19. Method: immunoSEQ multiplex PCR; TCRdb's copy keeps in-frame clones and lacks some. The sample lists some 110,000 clones; approximately 85% were seen once. Sequenced material: peripheral blood. These receptors were obtained from a human donor in a cohort sampled during active COVID-19.

The chain links TRBV28 to TRBJ2-3; a possible D gene is TRBD2 (6 bases). Germline assignment: CDR1 MDHEN and CDR2 SYDVKM. V dropped 11 bases and J dropped 1 base, with 13 bases sitting between them. The CDR3 runs 13 residues. The CDR3, as DNA: TGTGCCTATCGGGAGATGGGCACAGATACGCAGTATTTT. Protein: CAYREMGTDTQYF.

The chain carries TRBV5-6 and TRBJ1-3; possibly TRBD1 for D (6 bases). From germline, CDR1 is SGHDT and CDR2 YYEEEE. CDR3 length: 16 amino acids. Trimming cost V 0 bases and J 4 bases, with 14 bases left between them. CDR3 in amino acids: CASSLGTTGQGNTIYF. In DNA, the CDR3 is TGTGCCAGCAGCTTGGGAACCACAGGGCAAGGAAACACCATATATTTT.

The chain combines TRBV11-2 with TRBJ2-6; 8 nucleotides agree with TRBD2. V shed 2 bases and J 4 bases; nucleotides not matched to a gene: 10. The CDR3 sequence is 18 residues long. In germline, CDR1 is SGHAT, CDR2 FQNNGV. This chain's CDR3 is CASSLTSGGGRGANVLTF. In DNA, the CDR3 is TGTGCCAGCAGCTTAACCTCCGGCGGGGGGCGGGGGGCCAACGTCCTGACTTTC.

The chain joins TRBV5-1 to TRBJ2-3; tentative D call: TRBD1 (6 bases). CDR3 length: 15 residues. Trimming took 4 bases from V and 6 from J, leaving 18 bases between them. Germline values: CDR1 SGHRS, CDR2 YFSETQ. CDR3 nucleotide sequence: TGCGCCAGCAGCCAGGGGACATCAAGGTGGGATACGCAGTATTTT. Its translation: CASSQGTSRWDTQYF. Looking up the rest from reference TRBV5-1 and TRBJ2-3 gives the full variable domain: KAGVTQTPRYLIKTRGQQVTLSCSPISGHRSVSWYQQTPGQGLQFLFEYFSETQRNKGNFPGRFSGRQFSNSRSEMNVSTLELGDSALYLCASSQGTSRWDTQYFGPGTRLTVL.

V gene TRBV19 combines with J gene TRBJ1-1; 9 nucleotides line up with TRBD1. V lost 8 bases to trimming and J lost 10 bases; unmatched junction nucleotides: 17. Germline lookup yields CDR1 LNHDA and CDR2 SQIVND (reference sequence). The CDR3 extends over 15 amino acids. CDR3 coding DNA: TGTGCCAGTTATTCAAGGGGGACAGGGTTCGGGCGAGCTTTCTTT. Its protein product is CASYSRGTGFGRAFF. The variable domain in full, with the rest retrieved from reference TRBV19 and TRBJ1-1, is DGGITQSPKYLFRKEGQNVTLSCEQNLNHDAMYWYRQDPGQGLRLIYYSQIVNDFQKGDIAEGYSVSREKKESFPLTVTSAQKNPTAFYLCASYSRGTGFGRAFFGQGTRLTVV.

The chain carries TRBV4-2 and TRBJ2-3; a weak D match, TRBD2 (5 bases). In germline, CDR1 is LGHNA, CDR2 YNFKEQ. V was pared by 0 bases and J by 3 bases, with 16 bases between. CDR3 length: 17 amino acids. This CDR3 is CASSQDLRAAGTDTQYF. DNA of the CDR3: TGTGCCAGCAGCCAAGATTTGCGAGCGGCTGGGACAGATACGCAGTATTTT.

This clone appeared once. The junction departs from germline at one end; a sequencing error may be responsible. The gene calls are TRBV9 and TRBJ2-7, with D tentatively TRBD2 (5 bases). This CDR3 is built from 18 residues. Germline V gives CDR1 SGDLS, CDR2 YYNGEE. CDR3 loop: CVSSGPRAPGAVYYEQYF. CDR3 bases: TGTGTCAGCAGCGGACCCCGGGCCCCCGGAGCGGTATACTACGAGCAGTACTTC.

This chain joins TRBV23-1 and TRBJ2-7, with TRBD2 matching 12 bases. TRBV23-1 is recorded as an ORF, its role being uncertain. This CDR3 is 16 amino acids long. V gave up 4 bases and J gave up 1 base; unmatched junction bases: 5. CDR3 loop: CASSRPGTSGSYEQYF. The CDR3 DNA sequence: TGCGCCAGCAGTCGGCCGGGGACTAGCGGGTCCTACGAGCAGTACTTC.

The chain uses TRBV18 and TRBJ2-3, with 11 nucleotides matching TRBD2. Germline V CDR1 and CDR2: KGHSH, LQKENI. The J segment lost 0 bases and the V segment lost 2 bases, leaving 10 bases of the junction unmatched. The CDR3 runs 19 residues. CDR3: CASSPIRGRTSGSTDTQYF. The CDR3 coding sequence is TGTGCCAGCTCACCAATTAGGGGGAGGACTAGCGGGAGCACAGATACGCAGTATTTT. Full variable domain (outside the CDR3, taken from reference TRBV18 and TRBJ2-3): NAGVMQNPRHLVRRRGQEARLRCSPMKGHSHVYWYRQLPEEGLKFMVYLQKENIIDESGMPKERFSAEFPKEGPSILRIQQVVRGDSAAYFCASSPIRGRTSGSTDTQYFGPGTRLTVL.

This clone appeared once. The genes are TRBV5-6 and TRBJ2-7; D uncertain. The V gene's germline CDR1 is SGHDT and CDR2 YYEEEE. Trimming took 5 bases from V and 2 from J, leaving 11 bases between them. This CDR3 spans 13 amino acids. Here the CDR3 reads CASSIRVAYEQYF. The CDR3, as DNA: TGTGCCAGCAGTATCCGGGTTGCCTACGAGCAGTACTTC.

The table lists this clone with a few counts. The V gene is TRBV19, the J gene TRBJ1-4; tentatively, D is TRBD1 (5 bases). V shed 2 bases and J shed 8 bases, with 18 bases lying between them. There are 16 residues in the CDR3. Germline V gene sequence: CDR1 LNHDA, CDR2 SQIVND (reference sequence). CDR3 residues: CASSIKAAGTYEKLFF. As DNA, the CDR3 is TGTGCCAGTAGTATAAAGGCCGCCGGGACTTACGAAAAACTGTTTTTT.

This chain connects TRBV18 to TRBJ1-2; TRBD1 matches at 9 bases. Germline V lookup: CDR1 KGHSH, CDR2 LQKENI. CDR3 length equals 13 residues. The V and J ends lost 2 bases and 6 bases, in that order; junction bases with no gene match: 1. CDR3 protein: CASSPGQGHGYTF. CDR3 DNA: TGTGCCAGCTCACCAGGACAGGGGCATGGCTACACCTTC.

The V and J genes are TRBV27 and TRBJ2-5, with D perhaps TRBD1 (5 bases). CDR1 MNHEY and CDR2 SMNVEV come from the germline V gene (reference sequence). V was trimmed by 3 bases and J by 2 bases, leaving 13 bases between them. The CDR3 totals 15 residues. The CDR3 nucleotides are TGTGCCAGCAGTTTGCAGGGAAAAGAGCAAGAGACCCAGTACTTC. Its translation is CASSLQGKEQETQYF.

V and J are TRBV6-2 or TRBV6-3 and TRBJ2-3; the D gene is possibly TRBD2 (6 bases). V was clipped by 2 bases and J by 4 bases, with 16 bases between them. CDR3 length equals 16 residues. CDR1 is MNHEY, CDR2 SVGEGT, per germline. This CDR3 reads CASSYSAREPSDTQYF. DNA of the CDR3: TGTGCCAGCAGTTACAGCGCCCGGGAGCCATCAGATACGCAGTATTTT.

This chain links TRBV6-6 with TRBJ1-1; D is ambiguous. Looked up from germline, CDR1 is MNHNY and CDR2 is SVGAGI (reference sequence). This CDR3 contains 14 residues. V lost 4 bases to trimming and J lost 5 bases, with 14 bases between them. CDR3 coding DNA: TGTGCCAGCAGTTCCCCCCCTCTAGTAACTGAAGCTTTCTTT. Translation: CASSSPPLVTEAFF.

The CDR3 spells CASSQVGPGGYTF. As DNA, the CDR3 is TGTGCCAGCAGCCAAGTGGGCCCCGGTGGCTACACCTTC. The chain couples TRBV3-1 (or the pseudogene TRBV3-2) to TRBJ1-2; no reliable D call. Trimming took off 1 base at V and 7 bases at J, with 10 bases between the two ends. The germline CDR1 and CDR2 sequences are LGHDT and YNNKEL (reference sequence). CDR3 length equals 13 residues.

CDR3 residues: CASSGPGELAGVEQYF. Written as DNA, the CDR3 is TGTGCCAGCAGCGGCCCAGGGGAACTAGCGGGAGTTGAGCAGTACTTC. The gene calls are TRBV7-6 and TRBJ2-7, with TRBD2 matching 11 bases. The V segment lost 5 bases and the J segment 7 bases; nucleotides outside the gene matches: 13. Germline assignment: CDR1 SGHVS and CDR2 FNYEAQ. This CDR3 has 16 residues.